At least ten counts were recorded for the clone carrying this T cell receptor beta chain. The data originate from a study of breast tumors, draining lymph nodes, adjacent tissues. MiXCR, applied by TCRdb to the multiplex PCR reads, yields one record per CDR3 protein. Of under 150,000 distinct CDR3 sequences listed, 20% to 25% are singletons. Samples came from axillary lymph nodes draining the breast cancer. V gave up 3 bases and J gave up 0 bases; unmatched junction bases: 7. This CDR3 has 16 amino acids. Germline CDR1 is MNHEY and CDR2 is SVGAGI. This TCR was recovered from a female donor with breast cancer. Some clones in this sample may be carry-over from other donors' samples. The V and J genes are TRBV6-5 and TRBJ2-7, with 8 bases that match TRBD2. Sequenced: axillary lymph node tissue. The CDR3 DNA is TGTGCCAGCAGTTATTCCGGCGGGAGGACCTCCTACGAGCAGTACTTC. Its protein is CASSYSGGRTSYEQYF.